A single sample gave rise to the 9 T cell receptor beta chains below, sequenced in a study of shared T cell receptors in the human thymus. Repertoires were generated with immunoSEQ multiplex PCR, while TCRdb's copy carries only in-frame clones and drops some. The table shows roughly 500,000 clones, with roughly 74% occurring only once. A further study also used this sample, focusing on human thymus T cells.

Sequencing used thymocytes. These receptors all come from a boy less than two years old with a congenital heart defect.

The chain is built from TRBV21-1 and TRBJ2-7; the table names TRBD2, a call not compared with the DNA. TRBV21-1 is flagged as a pseudogene. The CDR3 loop spans 12 amino acids. Here the CDR3 reads CASSSHGDEQYF. The CDR3 DNA sequence: TGTGCCAGCAGCAGTCACGGGGACGAGCAGTACTTC.

V usage is TRBV5-1 and J usage is TRBJ2-3; TRBD2 matches at 16 bases. Per germline, CDR1 SGHRS and CDR2 YFSETQ. Trimming removed 4 bases from V and 4 bases from J; junction bases left unmatched: 9. This CDR3 is built from 18 residues. The CDR3 is CASSTGTSGRAGPDTQYF. The CDR3 DNA is TGCGCCAGCAGCACCGGGACTAGCGGGAGGGCGGGCCCAGATACGCAGTATTTT.

The rearrangement links TRBV4-1 to TRBJ2-1; D is ambiguous. The CDR3 runs to 16 residues. Trimming left V 4 bases short and J 0 bases short, with 13 bases between. The germline gives CDR1 MGHRA, CDR2 YSYEKL. The CDR3 DNA is TGCGCCAGCAGCCGAACGTCTTTCAGCTCCTACAATGAGCAGTTCTTC. It codes for CASSRTSFSSYNEQFF.

This clone was seen only once. The J gene is TRBJ1-1, the V gene TRBV5-4; a possible D gene is TRBD1 (5 bases). The CDR3 consists of 14 residues. Germline V gene data show CDR1 as SGHNT and CDR2 as YYREEE (reference sequence). V was pared by 4 bases and J by 4 bases, with 14 bases between. The CDR3 protein is CASSPSGVVTEAFF. CDR3 nucleotide sequence: TGTGCCAGCAGCCCGTCGGGGGTCGTCACTGAAGCTTTCTTT.

This chain joins TRBV14 and TRBJ1-1; 11 bases line up with TRBD1. With V trimmed by 4 bases and J by 1 base, 2 bases remained unmatched. Per germline, CDR1 SGHDN and CDR2 FVKESK. This CDR3 has 15 amino acids. The CDR3 nucleotides are TGTGCCAGCAGCCTCGGACAGGGGGCGAACACTGAAGCTTTCTTT. As protein: CASSLGQGANTEAFF. The full variable domain, completed using reference TRBV14 and TRBJ1-1, is EAGVTQFPSHSVIEKGQTVTLRCDPISGHDNLYWYRRVMGKEIKFLLHFVKESKQDESGMPNNRFLAERTGGTYSTLKVQPAELEDSGVYFCASSLGQGANTEAFFGQGTRLTVV.

This clone has a handful of counts. The V gene is TRBV4-2, the J gene TRBJ2-7; 9 positions agree with TRBD2. Germline V gene sequence: CDR1 LGHNA, CDR2 YNFKEQ. The trim removed 0 bases at V and 6 bases at J, leaving 3 bases unmatched. The CDR3 runs to 14 residues. The CDR3 protein is CASSQDLSGSEQYF. Written as DNA, the CDR3 is TGTGCCAGCAGCCAAGATCTTAGCGGGAGCGAGCAGTACTTC.

The rearrangement joins TRBV7-6 to TRBJ2-5, with 7 bases aligning to TRBD2. This CDR3 has 15 residues. V dropped 1 base and J dropped 5; count of bases not matched to a gene: 7. Germline V gives CDR1 SGHVS, CDR2 FNYEAQ. The CDR3 spells CASSLEGRERETQYF. CDR3 DNA: TGTGCCAGCAGCTTAGAGGGGCGGGAGAGGGAGACCCAGTACTTC. Using reference TRBV7-6 and TRBJ2-5 for the parts outside the CDR3, the full variable domain is GAGVSQSPRYKVTKRGQDVALRCDPISGHVSLYWYRQALGQGPEFLTYFNYEAQQDKSGLPNDRFSAERPEGSISTLTIQRTEQRDSAMYRCASSLEGRERETQYFGPGTRLLVL.

The rearrangement joins TRBV12-5 to TRBJ2-5; 7 bases are shared with TRBD2. Trimming at V came to 7 bases and at J to 7 bases, leaving 6 bases not matched to a gene. The germline CDR1 and CDR2 sequences are LGHNT and FRNRAP. CDR3 length equals 12 residues. The CDR3 sequence: CASALGGGTQYF. CDR3 bases: TGTGCTAGTGCCCTTGGGGGGGGGACCCAGTACTTC.

The CDR3 loop reads CASSRDLLSGLRYEQYF. CDR3 coding DNA: TGTGCCAGCAGTCGGGATCTCCTTAGCGGGCTCCGCTACGAGCAGTACTTC. V is TRBV4-2 and J is TRBJ2-7, with 7 bases lining up with TRBD2. This CDR3 has 17 residues. CDR1 and CDR2 from the germline V gene are LGHNA and YNFKEQ. The J segment lost 3 bases and the V segment lost 6 bases, leaving 17 bases of the junction unmatched.